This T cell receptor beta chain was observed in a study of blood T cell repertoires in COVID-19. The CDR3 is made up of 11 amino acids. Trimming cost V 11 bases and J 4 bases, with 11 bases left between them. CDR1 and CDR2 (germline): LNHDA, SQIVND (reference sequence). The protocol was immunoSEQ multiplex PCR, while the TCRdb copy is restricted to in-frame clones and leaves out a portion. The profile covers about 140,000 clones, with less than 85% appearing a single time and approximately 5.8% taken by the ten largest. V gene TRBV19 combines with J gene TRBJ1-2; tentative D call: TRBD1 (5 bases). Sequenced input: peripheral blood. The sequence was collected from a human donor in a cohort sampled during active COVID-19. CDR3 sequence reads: CAGGTGYGYTF. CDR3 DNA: TGTGCCGGGGGGACCGGCTATGGCTACACCTTC. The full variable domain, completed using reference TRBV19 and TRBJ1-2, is DGGITQSPKYLFRKEGQNVTLSCEQNLNHDAMYWYRQDPGQGLRLIYYSQIVNDFQKGDIAEGYSVSREKKESFPLTVTSAQKNPTAFYLCAGGTGYGYTFGSGTRLTVV.